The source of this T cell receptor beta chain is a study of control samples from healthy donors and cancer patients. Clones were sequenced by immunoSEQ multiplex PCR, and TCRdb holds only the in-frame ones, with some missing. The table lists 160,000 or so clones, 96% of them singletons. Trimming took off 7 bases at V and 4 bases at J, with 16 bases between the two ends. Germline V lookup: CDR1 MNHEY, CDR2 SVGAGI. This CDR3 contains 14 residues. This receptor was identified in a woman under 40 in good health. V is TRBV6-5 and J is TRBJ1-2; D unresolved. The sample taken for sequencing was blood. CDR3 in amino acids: CASKSAGHFYGYTF. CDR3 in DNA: TGTGCCAGCAAGTCGGCGGGTCACTTCTATGGCTACACCTTC.